The sequence of this TCR beta chain was determined in a study of neurological immune-mediated disorders (dated by TCRdb to between 2018 and 2021). For context, the study as a whole: Peripheral blood TCR-beta repertoires from patients with HTLV-I-associated myelopathy (HAM/TSP), patients with multiple sclerosis, and healthy controls were compared in the study using UMI-based sequencing. The approximately 110 TCR-beta libraries included longitudinal samples, technical triplicates and paired sorted CD4+ and CD8+ T-cell subsets alongside PBMC samples. The cohort comprised 68 subjects: around 15 HAM/TSP patients, some 34 multiple sclerosis patients and around 20 healthy controls. Paper-wide results and their limitations: TCR clonal expansion was greatest in HAM/TSP patients and smallest in MS patients, who ranked below even healthy controls. No identical CDR3 amino acid sequences were found to be shared among expanded clones across subjects, suggesting that TCR-beta repertoires were private in all groups.

Blood bank volunteers in Maryland, USA served as the healthy controls. Sorted-subset TCR libraries were prepared from about a million sorted CD4+ or CD8+ T cells. PBMCs were separated from peripheral blood using Ficoll-Hypaque density gradient centrifugation and then cryopreserved in liquid nitrogen. The study also sequenced paired sorted CD4+ and CD8+ subsets from healthy controls, HAM/TSP patients and MS patients. The CDR3 goes from the cysteine to the phenylalanine over 14 residues. Only the CDR3 DNA stays, 42 bases, in frame from base 1. Trimming at the junction amounts to 5 bases on V and 1 base on J, and the germline ends lie 11 bases apart. The germline V gene encodes CDR1 SGHRS and CDR2 YFSETQ. This clonotype was seen ten or more times. The target of this receptor is not known. Qualities for individual bases were not recorded, and no much larger clone is one base off. cDNA synthesis used template-switch 5'RACE with a primer carrying a 10-nucleotide random unique molecular identifier tagging each TCR transcript. Over 200 million TCR-beta sequences, covering 15-18 subjects, were produced in each sequencing run. The RNeasy kit was used for extraction of total RNA. The KAPA Real-time Library Amplification kit was used to amplify TCR-beta VDJ regions with primers for the TCR constant region and the 5'RACE anchor. A first PCR added sample indexes and Illumina adaptors, and a second PCR then raised library yield. After Ampure bead purification, the roughly 650 bp TCR product was size-selected on a 2% E-gel SizeSelection system. Before pooling, libraries had their quality checked on a Bioanalyzer, their concentration measured with Qubit, and their quantity determined with the Kapa Library Quantification kit. An Illumina HiSeq 2500 sequenced the libraries paired-end 2 x 150 bp. To increase sequence diversity, roughly 24-32% phiX was spiked into each library pool. Per the original workflow: Quality-filtered reads were processed with the UMI-based MiGEC pipeline, and over 85% of raw TCR sequences were removed by the MiGEC pipeline during error correction. IMGT germline references were used for aligning VDJ genes, and each clonotype was defined as a unique CDR3 amino acid sequence together with its V-J genes. Clonal expansion, Shannon diversity and CDR3 relatedness were evaluated with VDJtools (CalcPairwiseDistances, ClusterSamples), while phylogenetic trees were built in CLCbio workbench. A clone was classed as expanded if it had 8 or more unique UMIs, a cutoff based on coefficient-of-variation modelling across technical triplicates. The raw public reads went through TCRdb reprocessing: fastp at Q25, MiXCR clone calling, in-frame beta chains kept. Entries are consolidated by CDR3 protein sequence, retaining the most common genes and DNA. What appears here as the V and J calls and clone size reflects TCRdb's work, not the paper's. Across this sample there are some 30,000 distinct CDR3 sequences, with approximately 5% seen only once. The ten biggest clones cover around 1.9% of the sample.

The source is a woman in her 50s in good health. The sample consisted of CD4+ T cells from blood. Here the chain combines TRBV5-1 and TRBJ2-3; possibly the D gene is TRBD2, per 6 matching bases. The CDR3 region has the sequence CASRRDWRTDTQYF. The sequenced DNA: TGCGCCAGCAGACGGGACTGGCGCACAGATACGCAGTATTTT.